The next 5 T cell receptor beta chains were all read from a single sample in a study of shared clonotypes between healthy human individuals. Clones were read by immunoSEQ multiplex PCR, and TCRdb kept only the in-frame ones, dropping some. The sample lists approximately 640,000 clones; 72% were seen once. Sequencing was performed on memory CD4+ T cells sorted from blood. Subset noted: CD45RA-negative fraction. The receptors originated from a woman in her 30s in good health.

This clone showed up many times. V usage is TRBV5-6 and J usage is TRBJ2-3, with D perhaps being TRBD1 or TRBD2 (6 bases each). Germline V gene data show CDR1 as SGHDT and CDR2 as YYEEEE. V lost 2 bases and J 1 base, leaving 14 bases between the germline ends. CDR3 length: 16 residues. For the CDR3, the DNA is TGTGCCAGCAGCTTATTAAGGAGGGGGGGCACAGATACGCAGTATTTT. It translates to CASSLLRRGGTDTQYF.

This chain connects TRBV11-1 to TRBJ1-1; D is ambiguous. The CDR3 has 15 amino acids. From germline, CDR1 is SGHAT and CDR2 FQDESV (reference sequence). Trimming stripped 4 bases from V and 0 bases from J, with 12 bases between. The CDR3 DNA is TGTGCCAGCAGCTCTAGCCGGGTCATGAACACTGAAGCTTTCTTT. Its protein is CASSSSRVMNTEAFF.

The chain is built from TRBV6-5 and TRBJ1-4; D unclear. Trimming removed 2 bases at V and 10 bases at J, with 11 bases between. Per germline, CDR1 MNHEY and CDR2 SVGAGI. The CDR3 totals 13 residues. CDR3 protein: CASSYLSSGKLFF. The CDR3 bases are TGTGCCAGCAGTTACCTGAGCTCTGGAAAACTGTTTTTT.

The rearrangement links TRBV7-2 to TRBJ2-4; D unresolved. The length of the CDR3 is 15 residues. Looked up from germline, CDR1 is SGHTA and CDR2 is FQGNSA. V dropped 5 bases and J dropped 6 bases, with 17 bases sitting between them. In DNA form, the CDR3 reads TGTGCCAGCAGCGGTTCTGCAGCCACGGGAAACATTCAGTACTTC. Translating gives CASSGSAATGNIQYF.

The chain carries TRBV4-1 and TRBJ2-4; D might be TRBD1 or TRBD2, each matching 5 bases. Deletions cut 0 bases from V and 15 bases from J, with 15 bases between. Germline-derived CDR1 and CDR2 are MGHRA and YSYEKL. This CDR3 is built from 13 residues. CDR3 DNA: TGCGCCAGCAGCCAAGAGTCCCACGGGGCCTGGTACTTC. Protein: CASSQESHGAWYF.